This T cell receptor beta chain emerged from a study of T cells after yellow fever vaccination. This clonotype was counted a few times. TCRdb re-called the 5' RACE reads with MiXCR, one entry per CDR3 protein. The sample yields around 250,000 distinct CDR3 sequences, 6.9% seen once. CDR1 is LGHNA and CDR2 is YSLEER in the germline V gene. Trimming shortened V by 0 bases and J by 4 bases, and 14 bases separated the two germline ends. The CDR3 contains 16 residues. This clonotype originated in a man in his thirties or forties who received the YFV17D yellow fever vaccine. The sequencing used CD4+ T cells sorted from PBMCs, collected 15 days after the yellow fever booster vaccination. The rearrangement links TRBV4-3 to TRBJ2-3, with D maybe TRBD2 (5 bases). The DNA for the CDR3 is TGCGCCAGCAGCCAAGAGTTACGGACTGTTGCAGATACGCAGTATTTT. As protein: CASSQELRTVADTQYF.